The present entry profiles one T cell receptor (beta chain) with its context. What it recognizes is unknown. CDR1 is KGHSH and CDR2 is LQKENI in the germline V gene. This CDR3 spans 16 amino acids. V trimming: 2 bases; J trimming: 2 bases; junction bases outside the gene matches: 6. The sample originates from a study of shared clonotypes between healthy human individuals. General study points: Though the depth was large, rarefaction showed that sorted-subset sequencing was incomplete.

The data were produced by immunoSEQ multiplex PCR, yet TCRdb's version contains in-frame clones alone and is incomplete. Of roughly 1.5 million clones listed, 95% to 99% are singletons. This TCR came from a man aged 30 to 45 in good health. V gene TRBV18 combines with J gene TRBJ2-3, with 8 bases identical to TRBD2. Sequenced input: naive CD4+ T cells sorted from blood. Subset meaning: CD45RA+ positively selected. As DNA, the CDR3 is TGTGCCAGCTCACCAGTCCCGGGAGGGGTCACAGATACGCAGTATTTT. Protein sequence: CASSPVPGGVTDTQYF.